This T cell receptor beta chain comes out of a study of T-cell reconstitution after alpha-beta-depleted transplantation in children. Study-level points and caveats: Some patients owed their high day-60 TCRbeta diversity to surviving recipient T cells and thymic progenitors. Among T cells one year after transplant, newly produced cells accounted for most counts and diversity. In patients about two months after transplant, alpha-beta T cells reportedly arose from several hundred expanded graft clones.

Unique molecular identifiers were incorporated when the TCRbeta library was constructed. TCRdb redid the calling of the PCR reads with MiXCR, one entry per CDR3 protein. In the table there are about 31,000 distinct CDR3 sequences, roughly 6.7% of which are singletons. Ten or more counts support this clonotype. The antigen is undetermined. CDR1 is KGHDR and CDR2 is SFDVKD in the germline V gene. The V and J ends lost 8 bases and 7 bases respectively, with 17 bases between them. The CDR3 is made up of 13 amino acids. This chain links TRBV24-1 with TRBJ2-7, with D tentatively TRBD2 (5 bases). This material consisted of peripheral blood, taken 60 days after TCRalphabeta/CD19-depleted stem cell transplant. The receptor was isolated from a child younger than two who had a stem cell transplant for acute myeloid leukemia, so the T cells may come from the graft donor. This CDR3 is CATTPGSPGEQYF. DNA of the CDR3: TGTGCCACCACGCCAGGATCTCCGGGGGAGCAGTACTTC.